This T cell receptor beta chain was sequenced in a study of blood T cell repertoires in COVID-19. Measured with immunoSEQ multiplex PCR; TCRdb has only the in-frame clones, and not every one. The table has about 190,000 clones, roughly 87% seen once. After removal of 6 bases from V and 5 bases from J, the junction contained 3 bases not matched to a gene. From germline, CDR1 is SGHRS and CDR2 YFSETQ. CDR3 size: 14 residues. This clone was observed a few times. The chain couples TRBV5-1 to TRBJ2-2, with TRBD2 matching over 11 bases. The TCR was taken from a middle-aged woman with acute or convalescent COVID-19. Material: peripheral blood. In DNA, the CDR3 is TGCGCCAGCAAACGGACTAGCGGGACCGGGGAGCTGTTTTTT. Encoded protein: CASKRTSGTGELFF. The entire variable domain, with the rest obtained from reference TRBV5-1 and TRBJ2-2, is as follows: KAGVTQTPRYLIKTRGQQVTLSCSPISGHRSVSWYQQTPGQGLQFLFEYFSETQRNKGNFPGRFSGRQFSNSRSEMNVSTLELGDSALYLCASKRTSGTGELFFGEGSRLTVL.